The 10 T cell receptor beta chains presented below share a single source sample, sequenced in a study of T cells in Graves' hyperthyroidism and ophthalmopathy (dated by TCRdb to about 2019). The library relied on multiplex PCR. This sample was sequenced with an Illumina HiSeq 2000. The TCR beta CDR3 regions were amplified from RNA transcripts. The TCR CDR3 was subjected to a first round of RT-PCR using the HTBI primer set and the Qiagen OneStep RT-PCR kit. TCRdb applied fastp at Q25 and MiXCR to the public reads, then kept only in-frame beta chains. All rows with the same CDR3 protein become a single entry with the most common DNA and genes. The sample data list 600,000 or so distinct CDR3 sequences, and roughly 17% of these were observed just once. The top ten constitute 3.5% to 4% of the sample. The sample taken for sequencing was blood. The receptors were gathered from a young woman with Graves' hyperthyroidism.

At least ten counts were recorded for this clonotype. The genes are TRBV27 and TRBJ2-7; D is ambiguous. The V end was cut by 2 bases, the J end by 0 bases, with 14 bases between. CDR1 and CDR2 (germline): MNHEY, SMNVEV (reference sequence). CDR3 size: 16 residues. DNA of the CDR3: TGTGCCAGCAGTTTAAAATTTCGGCAGGCCTCCTACGAGCAGTACTTC. This encodes CASSLKFRQASYEQYF.

The table lists this clonotype with a few counts. The chain has TRBV4-1 and TRBJ1-1, with D hard to call. The CDR3 spans 14 residues. Between the trimmed V and J ends, which lost 1 base and 0 bases, there was a span of 6 bases. Germline assignment: CDR1 MGHRA and CDR2 YSYEKL. CDR3 sequence: CASSQAAMNTEAFF. The CDR3 nucleotides are TGCGCCAGCAGCCAAGCGGCCATGAACACTGAAGCTTTCTTT.

In this sample, this clonotype turned up many times. V usage is TRBV18 and J usage is TRBJ2-1; 11 nucleotides agree with TRBD2. The V segment lost 2 bases and the J segment 7 bases; nucleotides outside the gene matches: 7. Germline V gene lookup returns CDR1 KGHSH and CDR2 LQKENI. The CDR3 extends over 16 amino acids. CDR3 in amino acids: CASSPEGLAGRNEQFF. In DNA, the CDR3 is TGTGCCAGCTCACCAGAAGGACTAGCGGGTAGGAATGAGCAGTTCTTC.

The V gene is TRBV4-1, the J gene TRBJ2-7; D remains unclear. Germline loops: CDR1 MGHRA, CDR2 YSYEKL. This CDR3 comprises 13 residues. V shed 4 bases and J shed 6 bases, with 13 bases lying between them. The CDR3 coding sequence is TGCGCCAGCAGCCTTTCAACAGCGACCGAGCAGTACTTC. Encoded protein: CASSLSTATEQYF.

There are many counts of this clonotype. This chain connects TRBV3-1 to TRBJ2-3; TRBD2 agrees at 8 bases. The junction had 5 bases not matched to a gene; V was cut back by 1 base and J by 2 bases. The CDR3 covers 16 residues. Germline V gives CDR1 LGHDT, CDR2 YNNKEL (reference sequence). The CDR3 loop reads CASSQGLAGHTDTQYF. CDR3 bases: TGTGCCAGCAGCCAAGGATTAGCGGGACACACAGATACGCAGTATTTT.

This clonotype was seen repeatedly, ten times or more. The chain couples TRBV10-3 to TRBJ2-3; no reliable D call. V was trimmed by 5 bases and J by 4 bases, leaving 10 bases between them. The CDR3 is made up of 13 amino acids. Germline CDR1 is ENHRY and CDR2 is SYGVKD. Here the CDR3 DNA reads TGTGCCATCAGTCCGACGGGCCCAGATACGCAGTATTTT. Encoded protein: CAISPTGPDTQYF.

This clonotype appeared many times. J is TRBJ2-3 and V is TRBV7-2; D remains ambiguous. CDR3 length: 15 residues. Trimming took off 4 bases at V and 2 bases at J, with 13 bases between the two ends. CDR1 and CDR2 (germline): SGHTA, FQGNSA. The CDR3 spells CASSSQRLDTDTQYF. CDR3 coding DNA: TGTGCCAGCAGCTCGCAGCGACTTGACACAGATACGCAGTATTTT.

This clonotype has at least ten counts. The chain couples TRBV12-3 or TRBV12-4 to TRBJ2-5; D is ambiguous. This CDR3 spans 13 amino acids. Trimming removed 5 bases at V and 1 base at J, with 8 bases between. CDR3 in amino acids: CASSPWGQETQYF. CDR3 nucleotide sequence: TGTGCCAGCAGTCCCTGGGGCCAAGAGACCCAGTACTTC.

This clonotype came up many times. The chain is built from TRBV28 and TRBJ2-6; no definite D call. The germline V gene encodes CDR1 MDHEN and CDR2 SYDVKM. This CDR3 spans 16 amino acids. Trimming removed 4 bases from V and 0 bases from J, with 10 bases in between. This chain's CDR3 is CASSSDLGSGANVLTF. The CDR3 coding sequence is TGTGCCAGCAGTTCCGATCTGGGCTCTGGGGCCAACGTCCTGACTTTC. Variable domain in full (rest from reference TRBV28 and TRBJ2-6): DVKVTQSSRYLVKRTGEKVFLECVQDMDHENMFWYRQDPGLGLRLIYFSYDVKMKEKGDIPEGYSVSREKKERFSLILESASTNQTSMYLCASSSDLGSGANVLTFGAGSRLTVL.

This chain uses TRBV30 with TRBJ1-1; D is possibly TRBD1 (6 bases). Trimming left V 7 bases short and J 5 bases short, with 11 bases between. The CDR3 totals 11 residues. Germline CDR1 is GTSNPN and CDR2 is SVGIG (reference sequence). The CDR3 region is CALQGRTEAFF. CDR3 coding DNA: TGTGCCTTACAGGGACGGACTGAAGCTTTCTTT. Filled out from reference TRBV30 and TRBJ1-1, the complete variable domain reads SQTIHQWPATLVQPVGSPLSLECTVEGTSNPNLYWYRQAAGRGLQLLFYSVGIGQISSEVPQNLSASRPQDRQFILSSKKLLLSDSGFYLCALQGRTEAFFGQGTRLTVV.